Listed below are T cell receptor beta chains from one sample, sequenced in a study of blood T cell repertoires in COVID-19. Generated by immunoSEQ multiplex PCR, the TCRdb table keeps only in-frame clones and is missing some. The sample lists 300,000 to 450,000 clones; about 90% were seen once. Sequencing input: PBMCs or T cells enriched from blood (not recorded which). The receptor source for this set is a woman aged 25 to 39 who had recovered from COVID-19. The CDR3 runs from the conserved cysteine through the conserved F or W. Each record gives: V gene, D gene, clone size, J gene, CDR3 protein, CDR3 DNA. D genes are given only for firm matches. The size entry is marked missing in some rows and otherwise reads once, few, many or a size class.

TRBV7-9	-	few	TRBJ1-6	CASSPRGGENSPLHF	TGTGCCAGCAGCCCCCGGGGGGGGGAGAATTCACCCCTCCACTTT
TRBV21-1	-	-	TRBJ2-1	CALGSGASSYNEQFF	TGTGCCCTGGGGAGCGGGGCGAGCTCCTACAATGAGCAGTTCTTC
TRBV7-2	TRBD2	-	TRBJ2-5	CASSPLAGVETQYF	TGTGCCAGCAGCCCCCTAGCGGGGGTTGAGACCCAGTACTTC
TRBV18	-	-	TRBJ2-1	CASSPRPRDNEQFF	TGTGCCAGCTCACCACGCCCGCGGGACAATGAGCAGTTCTTC
TRBV2	-	once	TRBJ1-1	CASDLMRAEAFF	TGTGCCAGCGATTTGATGAGAGCTGAAGCTTTCTTT
TRBV4-1	TRBD2	-	TRBJ2-2	CASSQDGGGPRGGELFF	TGCGCCAGCAGCCAAGATGGCGGGGGGCCGAGGGGCGGGGAGCTGTTTTTT
TRBV27	-	few	TRBJ2-5	CASGRTLQGTQYF	TGTGCCAGCGGGCGAACCTTACAGGGGACCCAGTACTTC
TRBV3-1/TRBV3-2	TRBD2	-	TRBJ2-1	CASSSQLISGSNWEQFF	TGTGCCAGCAGCTCCCAGTTGATTAGCGGGTCCAACTGGGAGCAGTTCTTC
TRBV5-4	-	-	TRBJ2-2	CASSLNGINTGELFF	TGTGCCAGCAGCTTGAATGGCATTAACACCGGGGAGCTGTTTTTT
TRBV19	-	once	TRBJ1-1	CASRGGMTFTEAFF	TGTGCCAGTAGGGGAGGGATGACCTTTACTGAAGCTTTCTTT
TRBV15	-	-	TRBJ2-7	CATSRDAGRPYEQYF	TGTGCCACCAGCAGAGATGCGGGTAGACCCTACGAGCAGTACTTC